Listed here are 4 T cell receptor beta chains from one sample, sequenced in a study of cytomegalovirus exposure and HLA in healthy donors. The PCR used 60 Vbeta and 13 Jbeta primers. The table came from immunoSEQ multiplex PCR; TCRdb's copy has only in-frame clones and leaves some out. The sample shows under 90,000 clones, roughly 80% of them seen only once. The specimen was PBMCs. These receptors all come from a man aged 40-49 years in good health and CMV-seronegative.

The rearrangement links TRBV6-6 to TRBJ1-1, with D hard to call. Deletions cut 6 bases from V and 8 bases from J, with 19 bases between. This CDR3 has 14 residues. Germline CDR1 is MNHNY and CDR2 is SVGAGI (reference sequence). CDR3 protein: CASSPGGLTREAFF. The CDR3 coding sequence is TGTGCCAGCAGCCCAGGAGGGCTTACCCGAGAAGCTTTCTTT.

This chain uses TRBV5-1 with TRBJ1-4, with no clear D. Germline assignment: CDR1 SGHRS and CDR2 YFSETQ. V was clipped by 0 bases and J by 4 bases, with 4 bases between them. CDR3 size: 13 residues. The CDR3 reads CASSLGSNEKLFF. The DNA for the CDR3 is TGCGCCAGCAGCTTGGGCAGTAATGAAAAACTGTTTTTT.

The rearrangement uses TRBV6-1 and TRBJ2-7; perhaps TRBD2 as D (6 bases). Trimming stripped 1 base from V and 3 bases from J, with 13 bases between. The germline V gene has CDR1 MNHNS and CDR2 SASEGT. The CDR3 covers 15 residues. CDR3 DNA: TGTGCCAGCAGTGAAGAGGATAGCGGATACTACGAGCAGTACTTC. Its translation: CASSEEDSGYYEQYF.

This chain links TRBV28 with TRBJ2-5, with TRBD2 identical over 11 bases. This CDR3 has 15 residues. Germline CDR1 and CDR2: MDHEN and SYDVKM. V gave up 4 bases and J gave up 1 base; unmatched junction bases: 2. CDR3 nucleotides: TGTGCCAGCAGTTCGACTAGCGGGGCCCAAGAGACCCAGTACTTC. Translating gives CASSSTSGAQETQYF.